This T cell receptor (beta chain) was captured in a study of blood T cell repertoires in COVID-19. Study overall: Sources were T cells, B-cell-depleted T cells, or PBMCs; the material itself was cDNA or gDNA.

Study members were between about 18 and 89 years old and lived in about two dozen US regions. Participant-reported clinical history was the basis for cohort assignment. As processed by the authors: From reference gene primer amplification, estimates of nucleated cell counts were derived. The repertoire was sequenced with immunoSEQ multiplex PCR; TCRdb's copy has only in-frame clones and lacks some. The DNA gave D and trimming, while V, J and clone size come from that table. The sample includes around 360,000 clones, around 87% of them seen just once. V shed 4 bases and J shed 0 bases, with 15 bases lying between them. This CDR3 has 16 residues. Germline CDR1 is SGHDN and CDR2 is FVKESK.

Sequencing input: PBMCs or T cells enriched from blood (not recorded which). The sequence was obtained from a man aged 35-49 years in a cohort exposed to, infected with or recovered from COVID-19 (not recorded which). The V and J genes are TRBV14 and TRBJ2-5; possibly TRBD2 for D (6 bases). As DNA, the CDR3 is TGTGCCAGCAGCCTAAGCGGGCGCCAGGACCAAGAGACCCAGTACTTC. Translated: CASSLSGRQDQETQYF.